This T cell receptor beta chain was profiled in a study of shared clonotypes between healthy human individuals. This CDR3 contains 17 residues. From germline, CDR1 is GTSNPN and CDR2 SVGIG (reference sequence). Trimming took 3 bases from V and 3 from J; bases not matched to a gene: 13. It was into CD45RA+ naive and CD45RA-negative memory subsets that the CD4+ cells were split. Assay: immunoSEQ multiplex PCR; the TCRdb copy retains only in-frame clones and omits some. The table shows some 1,600,000 clones, with approximately 98% occurring only once. Comments on this clone: Its antigen remains unidentified.

Findings and caveats of the study: Naive CD4 clonotype sharing across four donors was around 5%. Non-shared clonotypes had lower generation probabilities than clonotypes shared by all four sorted-subset donors. Rarefaction showed sorted-subset sequencing was incomplete despite large depth.

This receptor was obtained from a young man in good health. The sequenced sample was naive CD4+ T cells sorted from blood. Subset defined: CD45RA+ positively selected. The rearrangement links TRBV30 to TRBJ2-1; the match to TRBD1 covers 8 bases. Here the CDR3 reads CAWRGQGLRSYYNEQFF. The CDR3 nucleotides read TGTGCCTGGAGAGGACAGGGACTCCGTTCCTACTACAATGAGCAGTTCTTC.